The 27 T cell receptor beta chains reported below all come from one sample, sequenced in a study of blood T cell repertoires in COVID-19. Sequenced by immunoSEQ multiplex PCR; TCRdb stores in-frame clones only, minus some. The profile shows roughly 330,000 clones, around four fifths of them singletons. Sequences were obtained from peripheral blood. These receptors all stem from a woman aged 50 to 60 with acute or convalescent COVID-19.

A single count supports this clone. The CDR3 here is CASSIGLAGGFGGELFF. As DNA, the CDR3 is TGTGCCAGTAGTATCGGACTAGCGGGGGGATTTGGCGGGGAGCTGTTTTTT. The chain has TRBV19 and TRBJ2-2; 14 bases agree with TRBD2. This CDR3 has 17 residues. V gave up 3 bases and J gave up 7 bases; unmatched junction bases: 7. Germline CDR1 reads LNHDA; CDR2 reads SQIVND (reference sequence). Full variable domain (missing parts from reference TRBV19 and TRBJ2-2): DGGITQSPKYLFRKEGQNVTLSCEQNLNHDAMYWYRQDPGQGLRLIYYSQIVNDFQKGDIAEGYSVSREKKESFPLTVTSAQKNPTAFYLCASSIGLAGGFGGELFFGEGSRLTVL.

The CDR3 is CASRDSTVQAQHF. DNA of the CDR3: TGTGCCAGCAGGGATTCTACCGTCCAGGCCCAGCATTTT. The V gene is TRBV2, the J gene TRBJ1-5; D uncertain. The CDR3 is 13 amino acids. CDR1 SNHLY and CDR2 FYNNEI come from the germline V gene. V lost 6 bases to trimming and J lost 11 bases, with 17 bases between them.

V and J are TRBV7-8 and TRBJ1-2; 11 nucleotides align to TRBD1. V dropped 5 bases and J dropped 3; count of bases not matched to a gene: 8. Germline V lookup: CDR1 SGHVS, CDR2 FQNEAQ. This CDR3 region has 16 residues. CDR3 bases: TGTGCCAGCAGCCGGACAGGGGGCGACCAACACTATGGCTACACCTTC. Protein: CASSRTGGDQHYGYTF.

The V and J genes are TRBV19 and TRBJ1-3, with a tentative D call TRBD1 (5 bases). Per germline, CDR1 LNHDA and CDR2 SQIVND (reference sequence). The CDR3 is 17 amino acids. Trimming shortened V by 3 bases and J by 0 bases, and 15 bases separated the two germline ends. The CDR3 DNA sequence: TGTGCCAGTAGTATCGGACATACATTCGCCTCTGGAAACACCATATATTTT. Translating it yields CASSIGHTFASGNTIYF.

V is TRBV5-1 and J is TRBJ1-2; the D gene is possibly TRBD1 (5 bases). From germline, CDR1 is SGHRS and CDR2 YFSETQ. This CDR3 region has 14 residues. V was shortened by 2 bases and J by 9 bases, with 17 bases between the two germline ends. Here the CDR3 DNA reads TGCGCCAGCAGCTTAGTAGACAGTCCCCAGAGCTACACCTTC. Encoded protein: CASSLVDSPQSYTF.

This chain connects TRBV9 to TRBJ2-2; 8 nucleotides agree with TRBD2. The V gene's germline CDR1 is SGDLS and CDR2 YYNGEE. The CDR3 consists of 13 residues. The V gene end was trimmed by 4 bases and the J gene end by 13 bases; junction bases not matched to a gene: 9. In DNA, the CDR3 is TGTGCCAGCAGCCGGCGGGGGGAGGAGGGGCTGTTTTTT. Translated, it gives CASSRRGEEGLFF.

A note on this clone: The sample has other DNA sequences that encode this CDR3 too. In nucleotides, the CDR3 is TGTGCCACCAGCGGGGGAGACAATGAAAAACTGTTTTTT. Protein sequence: CATSGGDNEKLFF. This chain joins TRBV24-1 and TRBJ1-4; weak D call: TRBD1 (5 bases). The germline CDR1 and CDR2 sequences are KGHDR and SFDVKD. Between the trimmed V and J ends, which lost 7 bases and 5 bases, there was a span of 10 bases. There are 13 residues in the CDR3.

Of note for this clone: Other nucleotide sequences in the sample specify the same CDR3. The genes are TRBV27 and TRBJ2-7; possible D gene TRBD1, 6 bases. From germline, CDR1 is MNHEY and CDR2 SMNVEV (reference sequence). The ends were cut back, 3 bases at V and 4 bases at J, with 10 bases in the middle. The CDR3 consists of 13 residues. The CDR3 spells CASSLGRGYEQYF. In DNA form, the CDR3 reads TGTGCCAGCAGTTTGGGCAGGGGTTACGAGCAGTACTTC.

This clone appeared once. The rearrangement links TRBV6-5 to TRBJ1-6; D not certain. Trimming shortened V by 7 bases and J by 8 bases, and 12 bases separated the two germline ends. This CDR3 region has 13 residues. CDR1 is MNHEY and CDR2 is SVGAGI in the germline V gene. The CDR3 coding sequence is TGTGCCAGCATTCGAACCCGGGATTCACCCCTCCACTTT. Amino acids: CASIRTRDSPLHF.

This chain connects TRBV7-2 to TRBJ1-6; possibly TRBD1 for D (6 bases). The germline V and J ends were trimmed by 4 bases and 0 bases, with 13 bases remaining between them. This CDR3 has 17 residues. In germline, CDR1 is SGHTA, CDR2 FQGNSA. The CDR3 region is CASSSPQGSSYNSPLHF. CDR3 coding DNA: TGTGCCAGCAGCTCCCCACAGGGTAGCTCCTATAATTCACCCCTCCACTTT.

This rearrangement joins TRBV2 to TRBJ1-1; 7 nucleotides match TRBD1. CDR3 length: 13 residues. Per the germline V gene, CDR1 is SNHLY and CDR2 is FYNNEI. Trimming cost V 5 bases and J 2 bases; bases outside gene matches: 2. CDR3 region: CASSRDSNTEAFF. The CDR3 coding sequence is TGTGCCAGCAGTCGGGACAGCAACACTGAAGCTTTCTTT.

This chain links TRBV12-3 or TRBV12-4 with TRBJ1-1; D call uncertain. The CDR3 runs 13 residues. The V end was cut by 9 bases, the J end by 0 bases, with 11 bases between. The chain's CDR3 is CASALNMNTEAFF. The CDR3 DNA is TGTGCCAGTGCCCTAAATATGAACACTGAAGCTTTCTTT.

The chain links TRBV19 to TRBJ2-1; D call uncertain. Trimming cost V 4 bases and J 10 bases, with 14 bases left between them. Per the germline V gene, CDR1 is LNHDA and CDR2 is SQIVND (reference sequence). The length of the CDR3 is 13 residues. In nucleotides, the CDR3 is TGTGCCAGTAGTACCCTCTCAGGTGGCGAGCAGTTCTTC. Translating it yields CASSTLSGGEQFF. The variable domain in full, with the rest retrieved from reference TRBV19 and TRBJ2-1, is DGGITQSPKYLFRKEGQNVTLSCEQNLNHDAMYWYRQDPGQGLRLIYYSQIVNDFQKGDIAEGYSVSREKKESFPLTVTSAQKNPTAFYLCASSTLSGGEQFFGPGTRLTVL.

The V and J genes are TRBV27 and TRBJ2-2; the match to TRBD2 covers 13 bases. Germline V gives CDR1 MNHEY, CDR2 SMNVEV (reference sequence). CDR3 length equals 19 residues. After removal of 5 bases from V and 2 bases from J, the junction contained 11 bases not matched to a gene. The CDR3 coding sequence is TGTGCCAGCAGTCCCTTACAAGGACTAGCGGGGGCCAACACCGGGGAGCTGTTTTTT. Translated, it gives CASSPLQGLAGANTGELFF.

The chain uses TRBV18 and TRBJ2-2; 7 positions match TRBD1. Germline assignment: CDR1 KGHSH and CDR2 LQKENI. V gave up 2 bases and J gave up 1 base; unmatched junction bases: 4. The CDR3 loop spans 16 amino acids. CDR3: CASSPSGQENTGELFF. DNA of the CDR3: TGTGCCAGCTCACCAAGTGGACAGGAGAACACCGGGGAGCTGTTTTTT.

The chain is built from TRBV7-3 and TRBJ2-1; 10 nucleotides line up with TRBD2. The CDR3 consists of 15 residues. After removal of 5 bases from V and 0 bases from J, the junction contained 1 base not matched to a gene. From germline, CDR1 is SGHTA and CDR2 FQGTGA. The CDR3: CASSRTSGSYNEQFF. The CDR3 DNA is TGTGCCAGCAGCCGGACTAGCGGCTCCTACAATGAGCAGTTCTTC.

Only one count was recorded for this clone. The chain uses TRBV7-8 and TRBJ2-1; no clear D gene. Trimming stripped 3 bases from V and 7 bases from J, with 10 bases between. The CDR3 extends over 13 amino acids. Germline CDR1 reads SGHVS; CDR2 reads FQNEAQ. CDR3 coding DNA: TGTGCCAGCAGCTTGCTTACTCTGAATGAGCAGTTCTTC. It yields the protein CASSLLTLNEQFF.

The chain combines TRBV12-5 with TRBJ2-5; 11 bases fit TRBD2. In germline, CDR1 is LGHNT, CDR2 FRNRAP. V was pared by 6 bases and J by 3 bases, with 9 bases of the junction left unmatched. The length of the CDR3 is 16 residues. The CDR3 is CASGRRHSGREETQYF. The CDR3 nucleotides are TGTGCTAGTGGCCGCCGGCATAGCGGGAGGGAAGAGACCCAGTACTTC.

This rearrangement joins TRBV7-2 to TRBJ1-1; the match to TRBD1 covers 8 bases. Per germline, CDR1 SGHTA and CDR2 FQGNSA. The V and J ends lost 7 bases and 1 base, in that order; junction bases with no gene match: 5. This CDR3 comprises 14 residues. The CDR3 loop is CASTGTGANTEAFF. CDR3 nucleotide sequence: TGTGCCAGCACGGGGACAGGCGCGAACACTGAAGCTTTCTTT.

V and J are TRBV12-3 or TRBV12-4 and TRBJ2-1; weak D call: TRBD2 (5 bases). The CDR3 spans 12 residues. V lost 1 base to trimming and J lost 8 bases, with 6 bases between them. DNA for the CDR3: TGTGCCAGCAGTTTAGGGCGGGATGAGCAGTTCTTC. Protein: CASSLGRDEQFF.

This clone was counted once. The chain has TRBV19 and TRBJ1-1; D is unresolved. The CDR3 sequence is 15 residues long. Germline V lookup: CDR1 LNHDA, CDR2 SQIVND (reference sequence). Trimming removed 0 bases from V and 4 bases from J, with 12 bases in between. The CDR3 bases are TGTGCCAGTAGTATAGATCCGGAGTATGCCACTGAAGCTTTCTTT. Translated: CASSIDPEYATEAFF.

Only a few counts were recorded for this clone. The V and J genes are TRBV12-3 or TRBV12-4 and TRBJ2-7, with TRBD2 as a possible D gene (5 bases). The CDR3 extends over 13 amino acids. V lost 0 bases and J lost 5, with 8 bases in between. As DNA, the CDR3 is TGTGCCAGCAGTTTAGCGGCGGGCAACGAGCAGTACGTC. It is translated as CASSLAAGNEQYV.

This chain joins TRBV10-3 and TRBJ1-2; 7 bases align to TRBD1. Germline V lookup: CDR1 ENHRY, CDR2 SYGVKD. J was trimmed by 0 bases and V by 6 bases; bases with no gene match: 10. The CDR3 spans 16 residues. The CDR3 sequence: CAISAWVGQSNYGYTF. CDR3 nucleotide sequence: TGTGCCATCAGCGCGTGGGTGGGACAGTCTAACTATGGCTACACCTTC.

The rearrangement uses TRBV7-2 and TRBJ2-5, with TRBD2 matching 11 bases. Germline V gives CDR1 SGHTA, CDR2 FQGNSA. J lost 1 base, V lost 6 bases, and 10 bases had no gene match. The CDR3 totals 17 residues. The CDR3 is CASRPTSGGAFQETQYF. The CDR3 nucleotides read TGTGCCAGCAGACCTACTAGCGGGGGAGCGTTCCAAGAGACCCAGTACTTC.

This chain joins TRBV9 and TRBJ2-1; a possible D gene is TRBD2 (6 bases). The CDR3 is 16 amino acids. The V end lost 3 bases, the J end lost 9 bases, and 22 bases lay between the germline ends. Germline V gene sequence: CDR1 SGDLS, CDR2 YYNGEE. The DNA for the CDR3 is TGTGCCAGCAGCGCAGGGATAGTCCCAGACGGGGGTGAGCAGTTCTTC. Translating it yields CASSAGIVPDGGEQFF.

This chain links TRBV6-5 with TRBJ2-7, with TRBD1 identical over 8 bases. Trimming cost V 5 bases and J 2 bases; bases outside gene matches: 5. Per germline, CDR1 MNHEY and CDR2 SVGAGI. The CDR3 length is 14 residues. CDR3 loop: CASSQYRGAYEQYF. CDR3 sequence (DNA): TGTGCCAGCAGTCAATACAGGGGGGCCTACGAGCAGTACTTC.

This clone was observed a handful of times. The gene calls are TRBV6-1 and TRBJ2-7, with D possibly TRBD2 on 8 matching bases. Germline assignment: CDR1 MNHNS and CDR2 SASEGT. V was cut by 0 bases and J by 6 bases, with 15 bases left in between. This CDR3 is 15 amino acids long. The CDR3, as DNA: TGTGCCAGCAGTGAAGCCGGACAGGCGGGAGGCGAGCAGTACGTC. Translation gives CASSEAGQAGGEQYV.